The entry that follows covers one T cell receptor beta chain sequence. The data stem from a study of blood T cell repertoires in COVID-19. As for the study in general: The United States, Italy and Spain were the sources of the acute and convalescent COVID-19 samples. T cells, B-cell-depleted T cells, or PBMCs provided the cDNA or gDNA that served as material.

As processed by the authors: Amplified reference gene primers provided the basis for estimating nucleated cell counts. The table came from immunoSEQ multiplex PCR; TCRdb's copy has only in-frame clones and leaves some out. That table supplies the V and J calls and clone size; D and trimming were determined from the DNA. The top ten hold over 2% of the sample, which has about 260,000 clones, 87% seen once. The clonotype comes from a woman aged 45 to 65 who had recovered from COVID-19. Sequenced sample: peripheral blood.

Here the CDR3 reads CASSYKPGQGSLRLYEQYF. CDR3 bases: TGTGCCAGCAGTTACAAACCGGGACAGGGGAGTCTGAGGCTCTACGAGCAGTACTTC. The chain combines TRBV6-2 or TRBV6-3 with TRBJ2-7; 10 nucleotides agree with TRBD1. Trimming took 2 bases from V and 3 from J; bases not matched to a gene: 16. The germline V gene has CDR1 MNHEY and CDR2 SVGEGT. The CDR3 extends over 19 amino acids.